This passage covers 9 T cell receptor beta chains from one sample sequenced in a study of human T cells and chemical hapten exposure. Time point noted: patch test 1, 2 weeks after DPC sensitization. Documented treatment: therapeutic diphenylcyclopropenone sensitization with weekly scalp DPC. TCRdb re-called the RACE reads with MiXCR, one entry per CDR3 protein. The sample lists about 340,000 distinct CDR3 sequences, about 7% occurring once. The material sequenced was whole blood, taken in connection with sensitization to the hapten diphenylcyclopropenone (DPC). All receptors come from a woman between 18 and 29 years old with alopecia areata. Some clones in this sample may be carry-over from other donors' samples.

This clonotype turned up a few times. The V gene is TRBV12-5, the J gene TRBJ2-4, with TRBD2 as a possible D gene (7 bases). CDR3 size: 16 residues. CDR1 LGHNT and CDR2 FRNRAP come from the germline V gene. V lost 0 bases, J lost 6 bases, and 15 bases lay in between. The CDR3 region has the DNA TGTGCTAGTGGTTTGGTAGTGGGCGCGGGGGCAAACATTCAGTACTTC. Protein sequence: CASGLVVGAGANIQYF.

The CDR3 sequence is CASSYRGNSPLHF. For the CDR3, the DNA is TGTGCCAGCAGTTACCGGGGGAATTCACCCCTCCACTTT. The chain couples TRBV6-2 or TRBV6-3 to TRBJ1-6; TRBD1 might be the D (5 bases). Germline CDR1 reads MNHEY; CDR2 reads SVGEGT. The germline V and J ends were trimmed by 2 bases and 7 bases, with 6 bases remaining between them. CDR3 length: 13 residues.

The CDR3 coding sequence is TGTGCCAGTGGCACGGGGACAACCTCACCCCTCCACTTT. Protein: CASGTGTTSPLHF. This rearrangement joins TRBV6-6 to TRBJ1-6; possibly TRBD1 for D (6 bases). Germline assignment: CDR1 MNHNY and CDR2 SVGAGI (reference sequence). This CDR3 is built from 13 residues. Trimming cost V 9 bases and J 10 bases, with 16 bases left between them.

This clonotype was recorded at least ten times. The V call is TRBV2, the J call TRBJ1-2, with D perhaps TRBD1 (6 bases). The CDR3 has 15 amino acids. CDR1 is SNHLY and CDR2 is FYNNEI in the germline V gene. Deletions cut 1 base from V and 2 bases from J, with 11 bases between. CDR3 in DNA: TGTGCCAGCAGTGAAGAGGCAGGGGCCAACTATGGCTACACCTTC. Its protein is CASSEEAGANYGYTF.

This clonotype was detected ten times or more. The chain has TRBV28 and TRBJ2-7; 8 bases are shared with TRBD2. Germline CDR1 is MDHEN and CDR2 is SYDVKM. J was trimmed by 5 bases and V by 4 bases; bases with no gene match: 7. The CDR3 runs to 14 residues. CDR3 protein: CASSSIAGWDEQYF. For the CDR3, the DNA is TGTGCCAGCAGTTCCATAGCGGGGTGGGACGAGCAGTACTTC.

This clonotype was found a few times. The chain couples TRBV6-6 to TRBJ2-3; D is perhaps TRBD2 (5 bases). V was cut by 1 base and J by 1 base, with 9 bases left in between. CDR1 and CDR2 (germline): MNHNY, SVGAGI (reference sequence). The CDR3 has 15 amino acids. The CDR3 region has the DNA TGTGCCAGCAGTTACTACCCAGCGGGCACAGATACGCAGTATTTT. It translates to CASSYYPAGTDTQYF.

This clonotype was seen more than once but under ten times. As DNA, the CDR3 is TGTGCCACCCCCCGTTGGAGCGGGGGGGCCTACGAGCAGTACTTC. This gives the protein CATPRWSGGAYEQYF. The chain uses TRBV3-1 and TRBJ2-7; TRBD2 aligns across 10 bases. Germline CDR1 LGHDT, CDR2 YNNKEL (reference sequence). The CDR3 extends over 15 amino acids. V shed 10 bases, J shed 2 bases, and the junction held 11 bases outside the gene matches.

Only a few counts were recorded for this clonotype. The rearrangement links TRBV6-5 to TRBJ2-1; D uncertain. V gave up 2 bases and J gave up 4 bases, with 9 bases separating them. Germline CDR1 and CDR2: MNHEY and SVGAGI. This CDR3 region has 14 residues. The CDR3 is CASSYVGRYNEQFF. The CDR3, as DNA: TGTGCCAGCAGTTACGTCGGCCGGTACAATGAGCAGTTCTTC.

This clonotype appeared a few times. This chain links TRBV6-2 or TRBV6-3 with TRBJ2-1; 9 bases fit TRBD1. The junction had 10 bases not matched to a gene; V was cut back by 2 bases and J by 5 bases. CDR3 length: 17 residues. From germline, CDR1 is MNHEY and CDR2 SVGEGT. CDR3 sequence (DNA): TGTGCCAGCAGTTACCCTCCACACAGGGGGCGAAACAATGAGCAGTTCTTC. Translating it yields CASSYPPHRGRNNEQFF.